This T cell receptor (beta chain) emerged from a study of T cell responses to AZD1222 COVID-19 vaccine. Points on this clone: Its antigen remains unidentified.

The method was immunoSEQ multiplex PCR; TCRdb's version includes in-frame clones alone and lacks a portion of them. The table shows more than 35,000 clones, with about 80% occurring only once. Study conclusions and caveats: Donors were mostly white British, more females; clonal diversity possibly underestimated.

This specimen consisted of peripheral blood, obtained 28 days after the second dose of the MenACWY control vaccine. The receptor's source is an adult who received the MenACWY meningococcal vaccine as a control.

CDR3 nucleotide sequence: TGTGCCAGTAGTATTTGGGACGGCACTGAAGCTTTCTTT. Its translation: CASSIWDGTEAFF. This chain uses TRBV19 with TRBJ1-1, with a possible D match to TRBD1 (5 bases). Trimming cost V 3 bases and J 4 bases, with 9 bases left between them. CDR3 length: 13 amino acids. Germline V gene lookup returns CDR1 LNHDA and CDR2 SQIVND (reference sequence). The full variable domain, rest sourced from reference TRBV19 and TRBJ1-1, is DGGITQSPKYLFRKEGQNVTLSCEQNLNHDAMYWYRQDPGQGLRLIYYSQIVNDFQKGDIAEGYSVSREKKESFPLTVTSAQKNPTAFYLCASSIWDGTEAFFGQGTRLTVV.